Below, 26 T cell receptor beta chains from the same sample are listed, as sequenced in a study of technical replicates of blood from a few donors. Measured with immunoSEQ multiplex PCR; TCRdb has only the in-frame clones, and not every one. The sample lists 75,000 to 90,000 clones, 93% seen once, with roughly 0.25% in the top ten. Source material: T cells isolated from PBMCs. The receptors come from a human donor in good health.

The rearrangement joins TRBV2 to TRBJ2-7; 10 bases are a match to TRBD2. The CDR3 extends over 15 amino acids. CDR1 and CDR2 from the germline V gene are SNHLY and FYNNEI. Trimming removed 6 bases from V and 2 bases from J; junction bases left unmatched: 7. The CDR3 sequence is CASRPFTSGAYEQYF. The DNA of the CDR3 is TGTGCCAGCAGGCCCTTTACTAGCGGGGCCTACGAGCAGTACTTC.

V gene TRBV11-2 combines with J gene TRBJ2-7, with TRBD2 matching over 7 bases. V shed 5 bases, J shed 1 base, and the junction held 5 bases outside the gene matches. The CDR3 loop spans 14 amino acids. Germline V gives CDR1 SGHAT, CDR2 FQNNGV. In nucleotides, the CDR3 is TGTGCCAGCAGCCTCTGGCGGGAGTCCTACGAGCAGTACTTC. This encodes CASSLWRESYEQYF.

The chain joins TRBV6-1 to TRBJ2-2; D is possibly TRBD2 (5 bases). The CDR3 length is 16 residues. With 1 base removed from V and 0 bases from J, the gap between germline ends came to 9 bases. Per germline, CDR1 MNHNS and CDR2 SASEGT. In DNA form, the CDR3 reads TGTGCCAGCAGTGAAGTCCCCGGGGCGAACACCGGGGAGCTGTTTTTT. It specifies CASSEVPGANTGELFF.

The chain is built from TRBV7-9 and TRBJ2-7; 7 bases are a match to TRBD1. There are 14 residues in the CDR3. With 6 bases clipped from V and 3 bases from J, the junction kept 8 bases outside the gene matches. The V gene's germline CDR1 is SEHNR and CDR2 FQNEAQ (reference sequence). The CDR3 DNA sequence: TGTGCCAGCAGGGGACAGAGCCTCCACTACGAGCAGTACTTC. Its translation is CASRGQSLHYEQYF. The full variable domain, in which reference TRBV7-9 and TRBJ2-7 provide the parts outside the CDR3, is DTGVSQNPRHKITKRGQNVTFRCDPISEHNRLYWYRQTLGQGPEFLTYFQNEAQLEKSRLLSDRFSAERPKGSFSTLEIQRTEQGDSAMYLCASRGQSLHYEQYFGPGTRLTVT.

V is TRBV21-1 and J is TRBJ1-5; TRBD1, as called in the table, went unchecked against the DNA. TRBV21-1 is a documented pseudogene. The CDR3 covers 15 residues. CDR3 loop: CASSKGRSGGQPQHF. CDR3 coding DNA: TGTGCCAGCAGCAAAGGTCGGTCAGGGGGACAGCCCCAGCATTTT.

CDR3 region: CASSQMRARIMEKLFF. DNA for the CDR3: TGTGCCAGCAGCCAGATGCGAGCGAGGATTATGGAAAAACTGTTTTTT. This chain connects TRBV5-6 to TRBJ1-4; D gene ambiguous. The V gene's germline CDR1 is SGHDT and CDR2 YYEEEE. With 4 bases removed from V and 8 bases from J, the gap between germline ends came to 21 bases. The CDR3 covers 16 residues.

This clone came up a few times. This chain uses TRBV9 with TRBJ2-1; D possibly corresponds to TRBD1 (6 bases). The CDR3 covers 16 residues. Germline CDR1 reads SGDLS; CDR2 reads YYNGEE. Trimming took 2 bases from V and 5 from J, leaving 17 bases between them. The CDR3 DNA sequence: TGTGCCAGCAGCGTCTTAGGGGGACCCAAAGACAATGAGCAGTTCTTC. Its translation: CASSVLGGPKDNEQFF.

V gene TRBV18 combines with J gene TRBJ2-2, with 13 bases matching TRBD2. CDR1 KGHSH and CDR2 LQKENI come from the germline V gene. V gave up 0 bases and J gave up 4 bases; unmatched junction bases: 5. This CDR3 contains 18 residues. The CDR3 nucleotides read TGTGCCAGCTCACCACCCGGACTAGCGGGAGTTGTCACCGGGGAGCTGTTTTTT. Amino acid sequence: CASSPPGLAGVVTGELFF.

The CDR3: CSVEVWGGTEAFF. The CDR3 DNA reads as TGCAGCGTTGAAGTGTGGGGGGGCACTGAAGCTTTCTTT. V usage is TRBV29-1 and J usage is TRBJ1-1; D possibly corresponds to TRBD1 (5 bases). CDR1 is SQVTM and CDR2 is ANQGSEA in the germline V gene. This CDR3 has 13 amino acids. Trimming took off 1 base at V and 4 bases at J, with 10 bases between the two ends.

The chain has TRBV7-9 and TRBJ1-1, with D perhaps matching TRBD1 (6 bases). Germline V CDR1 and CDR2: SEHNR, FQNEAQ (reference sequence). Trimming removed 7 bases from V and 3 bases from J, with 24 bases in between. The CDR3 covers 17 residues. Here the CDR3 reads CASTGLGGKGLDTEAFF. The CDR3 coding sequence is TGTGCCAGCACCGGGTTAGGGGGTAAGGGATTGGACACTGAAGCTTTCTTT.

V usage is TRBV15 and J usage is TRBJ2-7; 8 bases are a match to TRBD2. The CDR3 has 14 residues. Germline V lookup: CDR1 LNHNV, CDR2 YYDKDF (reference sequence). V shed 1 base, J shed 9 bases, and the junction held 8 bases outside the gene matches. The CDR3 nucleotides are TGTGCCACCAGCAGAGCGGGGGGGAGGGAGGTGCAGTACTTC. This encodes CATSRAGGREVQYF.

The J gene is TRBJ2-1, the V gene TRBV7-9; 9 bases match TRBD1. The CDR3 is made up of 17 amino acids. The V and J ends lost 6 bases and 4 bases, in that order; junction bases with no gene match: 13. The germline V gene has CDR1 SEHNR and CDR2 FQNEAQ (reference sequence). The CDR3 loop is CASSFRPTGGLYNEQFF. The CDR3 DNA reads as TGTGCCAGCAGTTTTAGACCTACAGGGGGCCTATACAATGAGCAGTTCTTC.

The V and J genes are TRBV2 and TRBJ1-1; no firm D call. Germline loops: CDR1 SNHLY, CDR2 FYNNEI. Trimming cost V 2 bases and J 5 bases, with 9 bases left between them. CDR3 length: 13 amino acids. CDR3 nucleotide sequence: TGTGCCAGCAGTGAATCGGGGTATACTGAAGCTTTCTTT. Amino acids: CASSESGYTEAFF. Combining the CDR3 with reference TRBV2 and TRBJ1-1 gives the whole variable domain EPEVTQTPSHQVTQMGQEVILRCVPISNHLYFYWYRQILGQKVEFLVSFYNNEISEKSEIFDDQFSVERPDGSNFTLKIRSTKLEDSAMYFCASSESGYTEAFFGQGTRLTVV.

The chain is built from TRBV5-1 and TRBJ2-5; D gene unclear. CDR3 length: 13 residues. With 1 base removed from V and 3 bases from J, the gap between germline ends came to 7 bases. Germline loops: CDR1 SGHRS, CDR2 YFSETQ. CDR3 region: CASSLRLEETQYF. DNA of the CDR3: TGCGCCAGCAGCTTGCGACTTGAAGAGACCCAGTACTTC.

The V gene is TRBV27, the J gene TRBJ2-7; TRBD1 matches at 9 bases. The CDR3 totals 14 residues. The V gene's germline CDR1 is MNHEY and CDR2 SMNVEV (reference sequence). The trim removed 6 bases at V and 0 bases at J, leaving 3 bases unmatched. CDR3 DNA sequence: TGTGCCAGCAGCGGGACAGGGAGCTCCTACGAGCAGTACTTC. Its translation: CASSGTGSSYEQYF.

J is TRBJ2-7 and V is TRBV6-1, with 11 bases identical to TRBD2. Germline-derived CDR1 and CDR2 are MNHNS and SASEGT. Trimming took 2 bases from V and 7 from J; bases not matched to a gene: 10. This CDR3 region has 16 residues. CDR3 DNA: TGTGCCAGCAGTGAACCGGGGCTAGCGGGAGGAGGTGAGCAGTACTTC. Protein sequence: CASSEPGLAGGGEQYF.

In nucleotides, the CDR3 is TGCAGTGCTAGAGATAGCACGCAGTATTTT. Residues: CSARDSTQYF. This rearrangement joins TRBV20-1 to TRBJ2-3; D ambiguous. The ends were cut back, 0 bases at V and 9 bases at J, with 4 bases in the middle. From germline, CDR1 is DFQATT and CDR2 SNEGSKA (reference sequence). The CDR3 length is 10 residues.

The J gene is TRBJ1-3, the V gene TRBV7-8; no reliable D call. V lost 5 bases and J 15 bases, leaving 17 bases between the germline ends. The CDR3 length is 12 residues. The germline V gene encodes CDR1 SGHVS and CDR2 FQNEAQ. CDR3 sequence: CASSPADSTEYF. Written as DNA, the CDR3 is TGTGCCAGCAGCCCAGCAGACTCAACCGAATATTTT.

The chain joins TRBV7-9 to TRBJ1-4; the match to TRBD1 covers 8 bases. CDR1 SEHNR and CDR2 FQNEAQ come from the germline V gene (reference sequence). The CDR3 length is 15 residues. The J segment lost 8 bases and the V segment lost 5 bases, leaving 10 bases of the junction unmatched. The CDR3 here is CASSTGQGRNEKLFF. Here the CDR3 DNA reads TGTGCCAGCAGCACAGGACAGGGAAGAAACGAAAAACTGTTTTTT.

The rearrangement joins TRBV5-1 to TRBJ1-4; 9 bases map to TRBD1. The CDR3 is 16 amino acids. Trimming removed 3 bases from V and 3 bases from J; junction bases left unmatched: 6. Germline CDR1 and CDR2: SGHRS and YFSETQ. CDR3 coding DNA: TGCGCCAGCAGCTCACAGGGGGCGAAGGCTAATGAAAAACTGTTTTTT. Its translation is CASSSQGAKANEKLFF.

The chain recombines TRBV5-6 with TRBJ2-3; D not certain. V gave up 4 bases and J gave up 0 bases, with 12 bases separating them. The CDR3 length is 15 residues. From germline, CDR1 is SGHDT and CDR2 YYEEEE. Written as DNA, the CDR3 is TGTGCCAGCAGCCCCTTGACTTTTAGCACAGATACGCAGTATTTT. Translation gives CASSPLTFSTDTQYF. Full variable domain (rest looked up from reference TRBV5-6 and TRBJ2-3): DAGVTQSPTHLIKTRGQQVTLRCSPKSGHDTVSWYQQALGQGPQFIFQYYEEEERQRGNFPDRFSGHQFPNYSSELNVNALLLGDSALYLCASSPLTFSTDTQYFGPGTRLTVL.

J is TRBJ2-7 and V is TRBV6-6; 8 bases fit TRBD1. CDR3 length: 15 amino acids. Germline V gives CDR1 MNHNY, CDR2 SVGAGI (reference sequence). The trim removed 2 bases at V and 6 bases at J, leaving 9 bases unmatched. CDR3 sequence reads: CASSYDPRGRAEQYF. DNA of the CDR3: TGTGCCAGCAGTTACGATCCCAGGGGGCGGGCCGAGCAGTACTTC.

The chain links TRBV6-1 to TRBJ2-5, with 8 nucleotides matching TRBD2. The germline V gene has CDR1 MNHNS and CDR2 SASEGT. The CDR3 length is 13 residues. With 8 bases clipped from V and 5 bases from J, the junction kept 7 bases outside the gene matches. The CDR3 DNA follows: TGTGCCAGCCGCGGCGGGGGGTGGGAGACCCAGTACTTC. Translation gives CASRGGGWETQYF.

The CDR3 DNA reads as TGTGCCAGCAGTTTGGATAACAGGTTCAGCTCTGGAAACACCATATATTTT. It encodes CASSLDNRFSSGNTIYF. V is TRBV28 and J is TRBJ1-3; D is possibly TRBD1 (5 bases). Germline V CDR1 and CDR2: MDHEN, SYDVKM. The CDR3 extends over 17 amino acids. Trimming took 3 bases from V and 0 from J, leaving 15 bases between them. Looking up the rest from reference TRBV28 and TRBJ1-3 gives the full variable domain: DVKVTQSSRYLVKRTGEKVFLECVQDMDHENMFWYRQDPGLGLRLIYFSYDVKMKEKGDIPEGYSVSREKKERFSLILESASTNQTSMYLCASSLDNRFSSGNTIYFGEGSWLTVV.

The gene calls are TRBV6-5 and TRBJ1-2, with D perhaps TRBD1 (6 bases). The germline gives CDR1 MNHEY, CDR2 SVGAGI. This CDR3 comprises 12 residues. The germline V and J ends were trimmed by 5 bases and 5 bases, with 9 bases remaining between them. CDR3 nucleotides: TGTGCCAGCAGTCCGGACAGTTATGGCTACACCTTC. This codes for CASSPDSYGYTF.

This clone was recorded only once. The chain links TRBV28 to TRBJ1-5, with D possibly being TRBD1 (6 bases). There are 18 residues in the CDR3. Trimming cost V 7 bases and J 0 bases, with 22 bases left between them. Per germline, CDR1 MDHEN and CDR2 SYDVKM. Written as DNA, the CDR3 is TGTGCCAGCACTCGACAGGCCAATCCAAAATATAGCAATCAGCCCCAGCATTTT. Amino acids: CASTRQANPKYSNQPQHF.